This entry lists 29 T cell receptor beta chains sequenced from one sample in a study of beta chain features in type 1 diabetes. Findings and limits, study-wide: Type 1 diabetes patients showed a moderate but significant shortening of TCRB CDR3s in all four CD4+ subsets.

Their antigens remain unidentified. Isolated RNA was reverse transcribed in full, so expressed TCRB transcripts were sequenced. TCRdb keeps only in-frame clones here, not all; method: immunoSEQ multiplex PCR. The sample consists of about 370,000 clones, around 10% of them appearing once. The sample was central memory CD4+ T cells from blood. These receptors were taken from a man between 25 and 39 years old with type 1 diabetes.

This chain connects TRBV6-5 to TRBJ1-1, with unresolved D. V was pared by 7 bases and J by 3 bases, with 12 bases between. Germline values: CDR1 MNHEY, CDR2 SVGAGI. This CDR3 region has 13 residues. CDR3: CASTLTGDTEAFF. As DNA, the CDR3 is TGTGCCAGCACCCTCACGGGCGACACTGAAGCTTTCTTT.

The rearrangement links TRBV6-6 to TRBJ2-7; D unclear. The CDR3 consists of 15 residues. The ends were cut back, 6 bases at V and 1 base at J, with 16 bases in the middle. Germline CDR1 reads MNHNY; CDR2 reads SVGAGI (reference sequence). The CDR3 here is CASSPTIAGSYEQYF. As DNA, the CDR3 is TGTGCCAGCAGCCCAACCATTGCTGGTTCCTACGAGCAGTACTTC.

The rearrangement uses TRBV6-6 and TRBJ1-2, with a weak D call TRBD1 (5 bases). The CDR3 extends over 14 amino acids. V was pared by 0 bases and J by 4 bases, with 9 bases between. Per germline, CDR1 MNHNY and CDR2 SVGAGI (reference sequence). CDR3 coding DNA: TGTGCCAGCAGTTACTCGACCAGGGCCTATGGCTACACCTTC. Its protein product is CASSYSTRAYGYTF.

CDR3 nucleotide sequence: TGTGCCAGCGCAGTGACAGGAGTCGAGAAAGAGACCCAGTACTTC. Its protein product is CASAVTGVEKETQYF. This chain joins TRBV7-9 and TRBJ2-5; D is possibly TRBD1 (6 bases). Germline V lookup: CDR1 SEHNR, CDR2 FQNEAQ (reference sequence). There are 15 residues in the CDR3. V was trimmed by 8 bases and J by 3 bases, leaving 19 bases between them.

The chain combines TRBV7-9 with TRBJ2-1; D is perhaps TRBD1 (5 bases). This CDR3 region has 16 residues. Trimming cost V 7 bases and J 6 bases, with 22 bases left between them. Germline V gene lookup returns CDR1 SEHNR and CDR2 FQNEAQ (reference sequence). The CDR3 coding sequence is TGTGCCAGCATGGCCTACCTCGGCGCAGGGCTCAATGAGCAGTTCTTC. This encodes CASMAYLGAGLNEQFF.

The chain is built from TRBV7-3 and TRBJ2-7; TRBD1 might be the D (8 bases). Germline CDR1 SGHTA, CDR2 FQGTGA. V was trimmed by 5 bases and J by 2 bases, leaving 16 bases between them. The length of the CDR3 is 15 residues. CDR3 DNA: TGTGCCAGCAGCCAGGGGGCGGGAGTGGCCTACGAGCAGTACTTC. Its translation is CASSQGAGVAYEQYF.

This chain connects TRBV7-9 to TRBJ2-7; D not certain. V was shortened by 6 bases and J by 9 bases, with 12 bases between the two germline ends. The CDR3 length is 11 residues. Germline V gives CDR1 SEHNR, CDR2 FQNEAQ (reference sequence). The CDR3 region has the DNA TGTGCCAGCAGTGTAGGGTGGATGCAGTACTTC. The encoded protein is CASSVGWMQYF.

The sample holds a few counts of this clone. The chain uses TRBV5-5 and TRBJ1-5, with D possibly TRBD1 on 5 matching bases. This CDR3 is built from 14 residues. From germline, CDR1 is SGHKS and CDR2 YYEKEE (reference sequence). V gave up 0 bases and J gave up 7 bases, with 11 bases separating them. The CDR3 spells CASSLAGQSQPQHF. Written as DNA, the CDR3 is TGTGCCAGCAGCTTGGCCGGACAATCCCAGCCCCAGCATTTT.

The rearrangement links TRBV5-1 to TRBJ2-7, with D hard to call. Germline V lookup: CDR1 SGHRS, CDR2 YFSETQ. Trimming took 5 bases from V and 1 from J, leaving 16 bases between them. The CDR3 consists of 15 residues. CDR3 in DNA: TGCGCCAGCAGAAACGACCTGACCGCTTCCTACGAGCAGTACTTC. Encoded protein: CASRNDLTASYEQYF.

The genes are TRBV4-1 and TRBJ2-7; TRBD1 matches at 9 bases. This CDR3 comprises 15 residues. J gave up 4 bases and V 1 base, and 5 bases lay outside the gene matches. CDR1 and CDR2 from the germline V gene are MGHRA and YSYEKL. The chain's CDR3 is CASSQGTGVRYEQYF. Here the CDR3 DNA reads TGCGCCAGCAGCCAAGGGACAGGGGTTCGGTACGAGCAGTACTTC.

This clone has more than one count but fewer than ten. The V gene is TRBV5-1, the J gene TRBJ2-5; D unresolved. Germline values: CDR1 SGHRS, CDR2 YFSETQ. CDR3 length: 12 residues. Between the trimmed V and J ends, which lost 4 bases and 0 bases, there was a span of 4 bases. The CDR3 bases are TGCGCCAGCAGCCCCGACCAAGAGACCCAGTACTTC. This translates into CASSPDQETQYF.

Many counts were recorded for this clone. The chain has TRBV7-9 and TRBJ2-4; weak D call: TRBD2 (6 bases). V was trimmed by 5 bases and J by 11 bases, leaving 16 bases between them. CDR3 length: 13 amino acids. Germline V CDR1 and CDR2: SEHNR, FQNEAQ (reference sequence). The DNA for the CDR3 is TGTGCCAGCAGCCCATCTTCCCGGGACTTTCAGTACTTC. Its protein is CASSPSSRDFQYF.

This clone was detected a few times. CDR3 sequence (DNA): TGCGCCAGCAGCTTGGATAAGCGGGAGAACATTCAGTACTTC. This encodes CASSLDKRENIQYF. The chain joins TRBV5-1 to TRBJ2-4; TRBD2 matches at 8 bases. Trimming cost V 0 bases and J 7 bases; bases outside gene matches: 3. The CDR3 covers 14 residues. Germline values: CDR1 SGHRS, CDR2 YFSETQ.

Only a few counts were recorded for this clone. The genes are TRBV7-9 and TRBJ1-1, with 9 bases that match TRBD1. The V gene end was trimmed by 4 bases and the J gene end by 4 bases; junction bases not matched to a gene: 7. Germline CDR1 and CDR2: SEHNR and FQNEAQ (reference sequence). The CDR3 is 15 amino acids. CDR3 nucleotide sequence: TGTGCCAGCAGCTGGGGACAGGGCGGTGTCACTGAAGCTTTCTTT. Amino acids: CASSWGQGGVTEAFF.

This chain joins TRBV7-9 and TRBJ2-7; D unresolved. V shed 5 bases and J shed 4 bases, with 6 bases lying between them. There are 11 residues in the CDR3. Germline CDR1 is SEHNR and CDR2 is FQNEAQ (reference sequence). CDR3 sequence reads: CASSPLYEQYF. CDR3 DNA sequence: TGTGCCAGCAGCCCTTTATACGAGCAGTACTTC.

Only a few counts were recorded for this clone. This CDR3 reads CASSAGQYYGYTF. The CDR3 DNA reads as TGTGCCAGCAGTGCGGGACAGTACTATGGCTACACCTTC. The V and J genes are TRBV6-5 and TRBJ1-2; 7 bases align to TRBD1. CDR1 is MNHEY and CDR2 is SVGAGI in the germline V gene. The trim removed 5 bases at V and 3 bases at J, leaving 3 bases unmatched. This CDR3 has 13 residues.

This clone was detected only a few times. The gene calls are TRBV2 and TRBJ1-2; 8 nucleotides match TRBD1. The V and J ends lost 6 bases and 3 bases, in that order; junction bases with no gene match: 9. The CDR3 has 15 residues. Germline lookup yields CDR1 SNHLY and CDR2 FYNNEI. The CDR3, as DNA: TGTGCCAGCAGGCCCACCGGACAGGGAGACTATGGCTACACCTTC. The encoded protein is CASRPTGQGDYGYTF.

This clone was detected a few times. The gene calls are TRBV7-2 and TRBJ2-7; weak D call: TRBD1 (6 bases). CDR3 size: 17 residues. V lost 5 bases and J 2 bases, leaving 22 bases between the germline ends. Germline CDR1 is SGHTA and CDR2 is FQGNSA. CDR3 bases: TGTGCCAGCAGCGAGGGGGTTAGGCGGGCTCGCGCCTACGAGCAGTACTTC. The encoded protein is CASSEGVRRARAYEQYF.

This clone was recorded a few times. The chain recombines TRBV5-8 with TRBJ2-1, with 7 positions matching TRBD1. This CDR3 has 13 amino acids. Losses at the gene ends were 5 bases for V and 8 bases for J; bases not matched to a gene: 7. CDR1 SGHTS and CDR2 YDEGEE come from the germline V gene. The CDR3 DNA reads as TGTGCCAGCAGGTTGACAGGGTCGGATGAGCAGTTCTTC. Its protein is CASRLTGSDEQFF. Full variable domain (missing parts from reference TRBV5-8 and TRBJ2-1): EAGVTQSPTHLIKTRGQQATLRCSPISGHTSVYWYQQALGLGLQFLLWYDEGEERNRGNFPPRFSGRQFPNYSSELNVNALELEDSALYLCASRLTGSDEQFFGPGTRLTVL.

In this sample, this clone turned up many times. The genes are TRBV14 and TRBJ2-1; 10 positions agree with TRBD2. Germline V gives CDR1 SGHDN, CDR2 FVKESK. Trimming removed 4 bases from V and 7 bases from J; junction bases left unmatched: 10. This CDR3 spans 16 amino acids. CDR3 in amino acids: CASSRVSGRTKNEQFF. CDR3 sequence (DNA): TGTGCCAGCAGCCGAGTTAGCGGGAGGACCAAGAATGAGCAGTTCTTC.

This clone was counted many times. V usage is TRBV28 and J usage is TRBJ2-1, with TRBD2 matching over 15 bases. V shed 5 bases, J shed 15 bases, and the junction held 8 bases outside the gene matches. From germline, CDR1 is MDHEN and CDR2 SYDVKM. The CDR3 has 14 residues. CDR3 residues: CASSLPGLAGGWFF. The CDR3 coding sequence is TGTGCCAGCAGTCTCCCGGGACTAGCGGGAGGATGGTTCTTC.

The sample holds many counts of this clone. Sequence at one end of the junction differs from germline and may be a read error. The rearrangement joins TRBV6-5 to TRBJ2-5; no clear D. The CDR3 runs to 12 residues. CDR1 is MNHEY, CDR2 SVGAGI, per germline. DNA of the CDR3: TGTGCCATCAGTGAGTTCCAAGAGACCCAGTACTTC. It yields the protein CAISEFQETQYF.

The chain links TRBV18 to TRBJ2-7; TRBD2 matches 7 bases. The CDR3 is 15 amino acids. Germline assignment: CDR1 KGHSH and CDR2 LQKENI. After removal of 1 base from V and 2 bases from J, the junction contained 5 bases not matched to a gene. This CDR3 is CASSPRAAGPYEQYF. For the CDR3, the DNA is TGTGCCAGCTCACCACGGGCAGCGGGACCCTACGAGCAGTACTTC.

This clone was seen more than once but under ten times. The rearrangement links TRBV7-2 to TRBJ2-2, with 13 bases lining up with TRBD2. Germline V gives CDR1 SGHTA, CDR2 FQGNSA. This CDR3 has 17 residues. After removal of 5 bases from V and 8 bases from J, the junction contained 11 bases not matched to a gene. The DNA of the CDR3 is TGTGCCAGCAGCCCCCCACTAGCGGGAGGGCCGTCAGGGGAGCTGTTTTTT. Its translation is CASSPPLAGGPSGELFF.

This clone showed up many times. Other DNA sequences of this sample code for an identical CDR3. The CDR3 reads CASSLGGGRNTGELFF. The CDR3 nucleotides are TGTGCCAGCAGCTTAGGTGGGGGTAGGAACACCGGGGAGCTGTTTTTT. The V gene is TRBV7-2, the J gene TRBJ2-2, with D tentatively TRBD1 or TRBD2 (5 bases each). The CDR3 is 16 residues long. V was cut by 1 base and J by 1 base, with 10 bases left in between. Per germline, CDR1 SGHTA and CDR2 FQGNSA.

The genes are TRBV6-6 and TRBJ2-1, with 8 bases fitting TRBD2. CDR3 length: 15 amino acids. CDR1 is MNHNY, CDR2 SVGAGI, per germline (reference sequence). Trimming at V came to 0 bases and at J to 7 bases, leaving 5 bases not matched to a gene. CDR3 in amino acids: CASSYSSGSANEQFF. The CDR3 DNA is TGTGCCAGCAGTTACTCCAGCGGGAGCGCAAATGAGCAGTTCTTC.

The table lists this clone with a few counts. The chain links TRBV2 to TRBJ2-7; D perhaps matches TRBD2 (5 bases). The V and J ends lost 7 bases and 0 bases respectively, with 13 bases between them. The CDR3 length is 14 residues. The germline CDR1 and CDR2 sequences are SNHLY and FYNNEI. The CDR3 reads CASIRAETSYEQYF. CDR3 nucleotide sequence: TGTGCCAGCATCCGAGCGGAGACCTCCTACGAGCAGTACTTC.

In its sample, this clone was seen many times. Other DNA sequences in this sample translate to the same CDR3. The chain employs TRBV10-3 and TRBJ2-1; 11 nucleotides align to TRBD2. Trimming took 0 bases from V and 7 from J; bases not matched to a gene: 2. CDR1 ENHRY and CDR2 SYGVKD come from the germline V gene. The CDR3 is 15 residues long. CDR3 sequence (DNA): TGTGCCATCAGTGAGTCTCTAGCGGGAGGTAATGAGCAGTTCTTC. Translating gives CAISESLAGGNEQFF.

This clone turned up a few times. The chain couples TRBV4-1 to TRBJ2-5, with TRBD2 identical over 15 bases. This CDR3 has 20 amino acids. Looked up from germline, CDR1 is MGHRA and CDR2 is YSYEKL. The ends lost 1 base at V and 3 bases at J; junction bases unmatched: 12. In nucleotides, the CDR3 is TGCGCCAGCAGCCAAGCTGATGGACTAGCGGGAGGGTTCTGGAAAGAGACCCAGTACTTC. Translated, it gives CASSQADGLAGGFWKETQYF.